This T cell receptor beta chain is from a study of shared clonotypes between healthy human individuals. This clone was seen a single time. Its antigen remains unknown. Study outcomes and limitations: Researchers found naive subsets generally carried larger estimated richness than memory subsets.

Trimming pared 0 bases from V and 3 bases from J, leaving 14 bases between. Germline V gives CDR1 SQVTM, CDR2 ANQGSEA. The CDR3 contains 15 residues. Sequencing was performed with immunoSEQ multiplex PCR; in TCRdb, only in-frame clones are kept and a portion is missing. The table includes 150,000 to 200,000 clones, 80% to 95% detected once. This receptor was taken from a woman aged 25-40 years in good health. This sequence joins TRBV29-1 and TRBJ1-2; possibly TRBD1 for D (6 bases). The material sequenced was naive CD4+ T cells sorted from blood. The subset is: CD45RA+ positively selected. The CDR3 sequence: CSVEELTGLHYGYTF. Here the CDR3 DNA reads TGCAGCGTTGAAGAACTCACAGGGCTACACTATGGCTACACCTTC.